This T cell receptor beta chain was retrieved from a study of type 1 regulatory T cells listed by TCRdb under 2021. Broadly, across the study: The study characterized an in vitro protocol that generated a Tr1-enriched, alloantigen-specific CD4 T cell product named T-allo10. T-allo10 was being tested clinically in patients with hematological malignancies who were undergoing allogeneic hematopoietic stem cell transplantation.

Worth noting for this clonotype: The specificity of this receptor is unknown. No base quality information exists; no much larger clone differs at one position.

Instrument on record: Illumina MiSeq. TCRdb reprocessed the public reads (quality trimming at Q25 with fastp, clone calling with MiXCR) and kept in-frame beta chains. Under each unique CDR3 protein, matching rows form one entry showing the most common genes and DNA. The sample yields 80,000 to 100,000 distinct CDR3 sequences; about a third were counted once. The ten largest account for around 2.3% of the sample. The TCR was taken from a human donor in good health. The sequencing sample was made of CD4+ T cells, either the whole sample or a sorted fraction (not recorded which).

The nucleotides are TGTGCCAGCAGTGCGGACAGGCCAGATACGCAGTATTTT. This codes for CASSADRPDTQYF. Here the chain combines TRBV6-5 and TRBJ2-3; TRBD1 matches 7 bases in the middle. According to the germline V gene, CDR1 reads MNHEY and CDR2 reads SVGAGI. The junction shows trimming of 5 bases on V and 4 bases on J, and the gene matches do not reach 3 bases of it. Including the terminal cysteine and phenylalanine, the CDR3 comprises 13 residues. Only the CDR3 portion is preserved as DNA: 39 bases, with reading frame beginning at the first base.